This T cell receptor (beta chain) emerged from a study of blood T cells in healthy people across ages. This clonotype was seen at least ten times. Its antigen remains unidentified. A clone one base away is much larger, so this may be a read error. Study-level points and caveats: CMV status of donors was not determined, possibly confounding expanded clonotype changes.

A J-beta primer mix and a sample-barcoded 5' primer were used in a second PCR of about 7 to 12 cycles. CDR3-containing paired-end reads numbered at least 2.5 million in each sample. TCRdb re-called the 5' RACE reads through MiXCR, storing one row per CDR3 protein. The data show hundreds of thousands of distinct CDR3 sequences, with approximately 29% seen just once and approximately 15% held by the top ten. PBMCs, at least 7 million per sample, were isolated. The CDR3 runs 15 residues. The germline V gene has CDR1 SGHRS and CDR2 YFSETQ. This clonotype originated in a woman older than 75 in good health. The J gene is TRBJ2-1, the V gene TRBV5-1, with TRBD2 identical over 7 bases. The end of the DNA is better explained by TRBJ2-7, so the J call may be wrong. Material for sequencing was blood. The chain's CDR3 is CASSLTRGIYNEQYF. Written as DNA, the CDR3 is TGCGCCAGCAGCTTAACGCGGGGGATCTACAATGAGCAGTACTTC.